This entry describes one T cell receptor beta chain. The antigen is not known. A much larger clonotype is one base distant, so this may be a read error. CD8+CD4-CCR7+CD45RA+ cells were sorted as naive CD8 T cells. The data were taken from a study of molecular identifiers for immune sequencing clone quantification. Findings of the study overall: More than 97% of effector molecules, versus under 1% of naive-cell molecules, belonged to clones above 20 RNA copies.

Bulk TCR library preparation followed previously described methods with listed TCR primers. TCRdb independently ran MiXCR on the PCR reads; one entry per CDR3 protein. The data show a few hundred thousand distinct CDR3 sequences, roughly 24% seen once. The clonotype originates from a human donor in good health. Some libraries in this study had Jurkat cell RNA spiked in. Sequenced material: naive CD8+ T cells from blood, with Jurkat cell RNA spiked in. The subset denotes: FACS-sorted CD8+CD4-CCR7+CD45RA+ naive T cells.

CDR3: CASNLAAGDYEQYF. CDR3 coding DNA: TGCGCCAGCAACTTGGCTGCAGGGGATTACGAGCAGTACTTC. This chain uses TRBV5-1 with TRBJ2-7; D possibly corresponds to TRBD1 (6 bases). The CDR3 totals 14 residues. Germline values: CDR1 SGHRS, CDR2 YFSETQ.